These 31 T cell receptor beta chains share one sample of origin, sequenced in a study of cytomegalovirus exposure and HLA in healthy donors. With 60 Vbeta and 13 Jbeta primers, the PCR was carried out. Clones were read by immunoSEQ multiplex PCR, and TCRdb kept only the in-frame ones, dropping some. This table holds 200,000 to 250,000 clones, 82% found once. Sequenced sample: PBMCs. All receptors come from a woman in her thirties or forties in good health and CMV-seronegative.

This clone has only a few counts. The chain employs TRBV7-9 and TRBJ2-2; 8 bases match TRBD1. Germline loops: CDR1 SEHNR, CDR2 FQNEAQ (reference sequence). J gave up 1 base and V 11 bases, and 9 bases lay outside the gene matches. CDR3 size: 15 residues. The CDR3 DNA follows: TGTGCCCGCGGACAGGGACTCGTGAACACCGGGGAGCTGTTTTTT. Translating gives CARGQGLVNTGELFF.

The gene calls are TRBV9 and TRBJ1-1; D perhaps matches TRBD1 (5 bases). Trimming shortened V by 4 bases and J by 4 bases, and 11 bases separated the two germline ends. The CDR3 contains 13 residues. Germline V gene sequence: CDR1 SGDLS, CDR2 YYNGEE. The CDR3 nucleotides read TGTGCCAGCAGCCTCGGGGGGAGCACTGAAGCTTTCTTT. Protein product: CASSLGGSTEAFF.

The gene calls are TRBV2 and TRBJ1-2; weak D call: TRBD1 (6 bases). CDR3 size: 12 residues. CDR1 and CDR2 from the germline V gene are SNHLY and FYNNEI. V was pared by 6 bases and J by 4 bases, with 9 bases between. The CDR3 nucleotides are TGTGCCAGCAGCTCAGGGGTCTATGGCTACACCTTC. It translates to CASSSGVYGYTF.

The rearrangement joins TRBV30 to TRBJ2-3; D remains ambiguous. This CDR3 has 13 amino acids. V lost 4 bases and J lost 3, with 11 bases in between. Germline V gives CDR1 GTSNPN, CDR2 SVGIG (reference sequence). CDR3 sequence reads: CAWTSSMTDTQYF. CDR3 bases: TGTGCCTGGACTAGTTCCATGACAGATACGCAGTATTTT.

J is TRBJ2-7 and V is TRBV19, with 10 bases aligning to TRBD1. The germline gives CDR1 LNHDA, CDR2 SQIVND (reference sequence). V lost 5 bases and J lost 7; bases outside the gene matches: 8. The CDR3 covers 14 residues. The CDR3 protein is CASSPRQGAKEQYF. CDR3 coding DNA: TGTGCCAGTAGTCCTCGACAGGGGGCGAAGGAGCAGTACTTC.

This clone was seen more than once but under ten times. V gene TRBV11-2 combines with J gene TRBJ1-1; D is uncertain. The germline V and J ends were trimmed by 6 bases and 2 bases, with 13 bases remaining between them. This CDR3 has 14 amino acids. In germline, CDR1 is SGHAT, CDR2 FQNNGV. CDR3 residues: CASSIFSGNTEAFF. The CDR3 DNA is TGTGCCAGCAGTATATTTTCGGGAAACACTGAAGCTTTCTTT. The complete variable domain, with remaining parts taken from reference TRBV11-2 and TRBJ1-1, reads EAGVAQSPRYKIIEKRQSVAFWCNPISGHATLYWYQQILGQGPKLLIQFQNNGVVDDSQLPKDRFSAERLKGVDSTLKIQPAKLEDSAVYLCASSIFSGNTEAFFGQGTRLTVV.

The V gene is TRBV5-1, the J gene TRBJ2-1; 7 bases are a match to TRBD1. With 4 bases clipped from V and 9 bases from J, the junction kept 13 bases outside the gene matches. The germline V gene encodes CDR1 SGHRS and CDR2 YFSETQ. The CDR3 is made up of 15 amino acids. CDR3 in amino acids: CASSLSGTATSEQFF. The CDR3, as DNA: TGCGCCAGCAGCCTCTCCGGGACAGCTACTAGTGAGCAGTTCTTC.

This chain links TRBV29-1 with TRBJ2-7, with 7 bases matching TRBD1. The CDR3 consists of 13 residues. With 7 bases clipped from V and 2 bases from J, the junction kept 8 bases outside the gene matches. Germline loops: CDR1 SQVTM, CDR2 ANQGSEA. The CDR3 region has the DNA TGCAGCGGGATACCTCAGGGGGCCTACGAGCAGTACTTC. Amino acids: CSGIPQGAYEQYF.

The rearrangement uses TRBV6-5 and TRBJ1-6; 7 nucleotides align to TRBD1. Germline V CDR1 and CDR2: MNHEY, SVGAGI. The CDR3 is 14 amino acids. J was trimmed by 4 bases and V by 6 bases; bases with no gene match: 3. The CDR3 here is CASSRDSYNSPLHF. In nucleotides, the CDR3 is TGTGCCAGCAGCCGGGACAGTTATAATTCACCCCTCCACTTT.

This chain links TRBV27 with TRBJ2-1, with 13 bases that match TRBD2. The junction had 5 bases not matched to a gene; V was cut back by 6 bases and J by 0 bases. Germline values: CDR1 MNHEY, CDR2 SMNVEV (reference sequence). The CDR3 covers 17 residues. The CDR3 spells CASSGLAGASSYNEQFF. The CDR3 DNA sequence: TGTGCCAGCAGCGGACTAGCGGGGGCCAGCTCCTACAATGAGCAGTTCTTC.

As regards this clone: An end of the junction differs from the germline gene, which may be a read error. This rearrangement joins TRBV7-3 to TRBJ2-1, with D possibly TRBD2 on 8 matching bases. The CDR3 runs 17 residues. Germline CDR1 and CDR2: SGHTA and FQGTGA. CDR3 region: CASRPGRGRESSNEQFF. CDR3 nucleotide sequence: TGTGCCAGCAGACCCGGGAGGGGGCGGGAGTCCTCCAATGAGCAGTTCTTC.

Here the CDR3 DNA reads TGTGCCAGCAGTTCACGGACAGGCTTGGAAAAACTGTTTTTT. It translates to CASSSRTGLEKLFF. The chain joins TRBV25-1 to TRBJ1-4, with 7 bases that match TRBD1. With 5 bases clipped from V and 8 bases from J, the junction kept 8 bases outside the gene matches. The CDR3 runs 14 residues. CDR1 is MGHDK and CDR2 is SYGVNS in the germline V gene.

The chain links TRBV19 to TRBJ2-2; TRBD2 matches 11 bases. V was pared by 2 bases and J by 4 bases, with 0 bases of the junction left unmatched. Germline V gives CDR1 LNHDA, CDR2 SQIVND (reference sequence). This CDR3 comprises 15 residues. CDR3 nucleotide sequence: TGTGCCAGTAGTATAACTAGCGGGGGCACCGGGGAGCTGTTTTTT. Translated, it gives CASSITSGGTGELFF. Based on the CDR3 plus reference TRBV19 and TRBJ2-2, the full variable domain is DGGITQSPKYLFRKEGQNVTLSCEQNLNHDAMYWYRQDPGQGLRLIYYSQIVNDFQKGDIAEGYSVSREKKESFPLTVTSAQKNPTAFYLCASSITSGGTGELFFGEGSRLTVL.

The chain is built from TRBV19 and TRBJ1-5; 9 nucleotides line up with TRBD1. The CDR3 contains 14 residues. The J segment lost 5 bases and the V segment lost 5 bases, leaving 4 bases of the junction unmatched. Germline V gene lookup returns CDR1 LNHDA and CDR2 SQIVND (reference sequence). This chain's CDR3 is CASSFRTGDQPQHF. Here the CDR3 DNA reads TGTGCCAGTAGTTTTCGGACAGGGGATCAGCCCCAGCATTTT.

This clone was observed a handful of times. The V call is TRBV27, the J call TRBJ2-7; 12 nucleotides align to TRBD2. CDR1 and CDR2 from the germline V gene are MNHEY and SMNVEV (reference sequence). This CDR3 region has 16 residues. V lost 1 base to trimming and J lost 5 bases; unmatched junction nucleotides: 6. The DNA for the CDR3 is TGTGCCAGCAGTTTATTTCCTAGCGGGAGGGCCAACGAGCAGTACTTC. This codes for CASSLFPSGRANEQYF.

As DNA, the CDR3 is TGTGCCAGTAGGCCCCAGGGGGCTATGAGCTCCTACGAGCAGTACTTC. This sequence encodes CASRPQGAMSSYEQYF. The rearrangement uses TRBV19 and TRBJ2-7, with TRBD1 matching 8 bases. J gave up 0 bases and V 6 bases, and 10 bases lay outside the gene matches. This CDR3 contains 16 residues. The germline V gene encodes CDR1 LNHDA and CDR2 SQIVND (reference sequence).

This clone was counted a single time. The same CDR3 arises from other DNA sequences in this sample as well. The CDR3 bases are TGTGCCAGCAGTCTGGGACAGGGGACGTACGAGCAGTACTTC. It codes for CASSLGQGTYEQYF. This chain uses TRBV27 with TRBJ2-7; 10 nucleotides line up with TRBD1. This CDR3 has 14 residues. Germline-derived CDR1 and CDR2 are MNHEY and SMNVEV (reference sequence). V lost 5 bases and J lost 4; bases outside the gene matches: 5.

V and J are TRBV7-3 and TRBJ1-1; no reliable D call. CDR1 and CDR2 (germline): SGHTA, FQGTGA. V shed 4 bases and J shed 7 bases, with 10 bases lying between them. The CDR3 sequence is 12 residues long. CDR3 residues: CASSSGGSEAFF. CDR3 DNA: TGTGCCAGCAGCTCCGGCGGCAGTGAAGCTTTCTTT.

This chain connects TRBV4-1 to TRBJ1-1, with D unclear. The V gene lost 4 bases and the J gene lost 1 base, with 13 bases spanning the gap. This CDR3 is built from 15 residues. Germline loops: CDR1 MGHRA, CDR2 YSYEKL. The CDR3 sequence: CASSPRISGNTEAFF. Here the CDR3 DNA reads TGCGCCAGCAGCCCAAGGATTTCGGGGAACACTGAAGCTTTCTTT.

The chain is built from TRBV5-1 and TRBJ2-1, with D possibly matching TRBD2 (6 bases). CDR1 and CDR2 from the germline V gene are SGHRS and YFSETQ. CDR3 length: 15 amino acids. V lost 4 bases to trimming and J lost 4 bases, with 15 bases between them. CDR3 sequence: CASSPVADPYNEQFF. CDR3 nucleotides: TGCGCCAGCAGCCCGGTAGCGGATCCATACAATGAGCAGTTCTTC.

V and J are TRBV27 and TRBJ2-3, with TRBD2 matching 7 bases. CDR1 is MNHEY, CDR2 SMNVEV, per germline (reference sequence). CDR3 length: 13 amino acids. With 5 bases clipped from V and 9 bases from J, the junction kept 8 bases outside the gene matches. The chain's CDR3 is CASSLGGSPTQYF. CDR3 sequence (DNA): TGTGCCAGCAGTCTGGGCGGGAGCCCAACGCAGTATTTT.

J is TRBJ2-6 and V is TRBV18; 12 positions agree with TRBD1. J gave up 3 bases and V 2 bases, and 5 bases lay outside the gene matches. Germline V gene sequence: CDR1 KGHSH, CDR2 LQKENI. CDR3 length equals 18 residues. The CDR3 DNA follows: TGTGCCAGCTCACCAACCGGGACAGGGGGCGATGGGGCCAACGTCCTGACTTTC. This codes for CASSPTGTGGDGANVLTF.

V is TRBV30 and J is TRBJ1-1, with D tentatively TRBD1 (5 bases). The CDR3 contains 15 residues. Germline V gene data show CDR1 as GTSNPN and CDR2 as SVGIG (reference sequence). Deletions cut 0 bases from V and 6 bases from J, with 17 bases between. The CDR3 DNA reads as TGTGCCTGGAGTGTACGGAGTAGGGGAGGCGCTGAAGCTTTCTTT. Translation: CAWSVRSRGGAEAFF. The variable domain in full, with the rest retrieved from reference TRBV30 and TRBJ1-1, is SQTIHQWPATLVQPVGSPLSLECTVEGTSNPNLYWYRQAAGRGLQLLFYSVGIGQISSEVPQNLSASRPQDRQFILSSKKLLLSDSGFYLCAWSVRSRGGAEAFFGQGTRLTVV.

The CDR3 DNA is TGTGCCAGTAGTTTCGGGTACAATGAGCAGTTCTTC. Protein product: CASSFGYNEQFF. The chain recombines TRBV19 with TRBJ2-1; D gene ambiguous. The germline V gene has CDR1 LNHDA and CDR2 SQIVND (reference sequence). V lost 5 bases to trimming and J lost 4 bases, with 6 bases between them. The CDR3 is 12 amino acids.

The rearrangement links TRBV28 to TRBJ2-7; D is perhaps TRBD1 (5 bases). Germline-derived CDR1 and CDR2 are MDHEN and SYDVKM. V was shortened by 3 bases and J by 1 base, with 13 bases between the two germline ends. The CDR3 has 15 amino acids. CDR3 residues: CASSFPSTESYEQYF. The DNA for the CDR3 is TGTGCCAGCAGTTTCCCTTCGACAGAATCCTACGAGCAGTACTTC.

The J gene is TRBJ1-1, the V gene TRBV6-5, with 8 bases fitting TRBD1. CDR1 is MNHEY, CDR2 SVGAGI, per germline. J was trimmed by 3 bases and V by 2 bases; bases with no gene match: 2. This CDR3 is built from 14 residues. The CDR3 protein is CASSYVRGHTEAFF. The DNA for the CDR3 is TGTGCCAGCAGTTACGTCAGGGGGCACACTGAAGCTTTCTTT.

The table lists this clone with a few counts. The chain recombines TRBV5-1 with TRBJ1-4; 7 bases match TRBD1. The J segment lost 7 bases and the V segment lost 0 bases, leaving 0 bases of the junction unmatched. The CDR3 covers 13 residues. The V gene's germline CDR1 is SGHRS and CDR2 YFSETQ. CDR3 coding DNA: TGCGCCAGCAGCTTGGCAGGGGGTGAAAAACTGTTTTTT. Residues: CASSLAGGEKLFF.

As regards this clone: At one of its ends the junction is not consistent with the germline gene, which may arise from a read error. CDR3 sequence reads: CATSNYGSLTDAQYF. DNA of the CDR3: TGTGCCACCAGCAACTACGGGAGCCTCACAGATGCGCAGTATTTT. The chain employs TRBV15 and TRBJ2-3; D may be TRBD2 (6 bases). The CDR3 sequence is 15 residues long. CDR1 is LNHNV and CDR2 is YYDKDF in the germline V gene (reference sequence).

The rearrangement joins TRBV4-1 to TRBJ2-1, with TRBD2 identical over 15 bases. Per germline, CDR1 MGHRA and CDR2 YSYEKL. This CDR3 region has 19 residues. The V segment lost 4 bases and the J segment 5 bases; nucleotides outside the gene matches: 12. CDR3 amino acids: CASSRTSGRVGRQNNEQFF. The DNA of the CDR3 is TGCGCCAGCAGCCGGACTAGCGGGAGGGTAGGACGCCAAAACAATGAGCAGTTCTTC.

V is TRBV5-1 and J is TRBJ1-2, with 8 bases lining up with TRBD1. The ends lost 4 bases at V and 9 bases at J; junction bases unmatched: 8. CDR1 and CDR2 (germline): SGHRS, YFSETQ. The CDR3 spans 13 residues. The CDR3 DNA is TGCGCCAGCAGCCCTGGACAGGGAGGGAGCTACACCTTC. Protein: CASSPGQGGSYTF.

This sequence joins TRBV18 and TRBJ2-1; 8 bases map to TRBD2. This CDR3 is built from 15 residues. Germline assignment: CDR1 KGHSH and CDR2 LQKENI. Unmatched junction bases numbered 7, after V lost 3 bases and J lost 6 bases. DNA of the CDR3: TGTGCCAGCTCACCTCTAGGCGGGAGGCTCAATGAGCAGTTCTTC. Protein sequence: CASSPLGGRLNEQFF.